The 14 T cell receptor beta chains presented below share a single source sample, sequenced in a study of CD8 T cells in ankylosing spondylitis. TCRdb passed the 5' RACE reads through MiXCR, listing each CDR3 protein once. The table lists about 140,000 distinct CDR3 sequences, roughly 8% of them singletons. The sample taken for sequencing was synovial fluid, either unsorted or a sorted T cell fraction (not recorded which). These receptor sequences come from a male donor with ankylosing spondylitis.

This clonotype has ten or more counts. J is TRBJ2-1 and V is TRBV29-1; no definite D call. This CDR3 is built from 15 residues. The germline V gene has CDR1 SQVTM and CDR2 ANQGSEA. Trimming removed 2 bases at V and 4 bases at J, with 15 bases between. CDR3 loop: CSVESIGLEYNEQFF. As DNA, the CDR3 is TGCAGCGTTGAATCGATCGGTCTTGAATACAATGAGCAGTTCTTC.

There are many counts of this clonotype. This chain connects TRBV6-5 to TRBJ2-7; 11 nucleotides match TRBD2. The germline gives CDR1 MNHEY, CDR2 SVGAGI. After removal of 4 bases from V and 3 bases from J, the junction contained 5 bases not matched to a gene. This CDR3 has 15 amino acids. Here the CDR3 DNA reads TGTGCCAGCAGTTCCCTAGCGGGAGGCATCTACGAGCAGTACTTC. Protein sequence: CASSSLAGGIYEQYF.

In this sample, this clonotype turned up many times. The chain recombines TRBV7-2 with TRBJ1-2, with unresolved D. Germline V gene lookup returns CDR1 SGHTA and CDR2 FQGNSA. CDR3 size: 16 residues. Trimming shortened V by 2 bases and J by 2 bases, and 15 bases separated the two germline ends. The CDR3 is CASSLTIGSRNYGYTF. The CDR3 DNA sequence: TGTGCCAGCAGCTTAACGATAGGCTCTCGGAACTATGGCTACACCTTC.

This clonotype has only a few counts. This sequence joins TRBV28 and TRBJ2-5; D remains ambiguous. This CDR3 is 17 amino acids long. V lost 1 base to trimming and J lost 0 bases, with 15 bases between them. The germline gives CDR1 MDHEN, CDR2 SYDVKM. This chain's CDR3 is CASSLSPSVAYQETQYF. CDR3 nucleotide sequence: TGTGCCAGCAGTTTATCCCCCTCGGTGGCGTACCAAGAGACCCAGTACTTC.

This clonotype was detected only a few times. The chain has TRBV28 and TRBJ2-3; 9 nucleotides agree with TRBD2. Germline CDR1 and CDR2: MDHEN and SYDVKM. The CDR3 sequence is 15 residues long. V lost 5 bases, J lost 5 bases, and 8 bases stayed unmatched. CDR3 coding DNA: TGTGCCAGCAGTCCACCGGGACTAGCCGTAGATACGCAGTATTTT. Encoded protein: CASSPPGLAVDTQYF.

This clonotype occurred many times. V is TRBV7-2 and J is TRBJ2-3, with D perhaps TRBD2 (7 bases). The V gene's germline CDR1 is SGHTA and CDR2 FQGNSA. This CDR3 spans 13 amino acids. Trimming left V 10 bases short and J 3 bases short, with 14 bases between. The CDR3 here is CANREGTTDTQYF. The CDR3 region has the DNA TGTGCCAACAGGGAGGGGACGACAGATACGCAGTATTTT.

The rearrangement links TRBV7-2 to TRBJ2-7, with a tentative D call TRBD2 (5 bases). Germline CDR1 SGHTA, CDR2 FQGNSA. The V end was cut by 1 base, the J end by 6 bases, with 10 bases between. This CDR3 has 13 residues. CDR3 in amino acids: CASSLGRRSEQYF. The DNA of the CDR3 is TGTGCCAGCAGCTTAGGGCGGAGGAGCGAGCAGTACTTC.

In its sample, this clonotype was seen many times. The chain uses TRBV5-1 and TRBJ2-4, with TRBD1 matching over 11 bases. CDR1 is SGHRS, CDR2 YFSETQ, per germline. The junction had 10 bases not matched to a gene; V was cut back by 4 bases and J by 10 bases. This CDR3 is 15 amino acids long. The DNA of the CDR3 is TGCGCCAGCAGCGGTGAGGGACAGGGGGTTGAGATTCAGTACTTC. As protein: CASSGEGQGVEIQYF.

This clonotype was seen ten or more times. The rearrangement uses TRBV19 and TRBJ1-5, with 11 bases fitting TRBD1. Per germline, CDR1 LNHDA and CDR2 SQIVND (reference sequence). Trimming cost V 4 bases and J 4 bases; bases outside gene matches: 6. The CDR3 length is 16 residues. The CDR3 sequence is CASSTRTGGRNQPQHF. The CDR3 region has the DNA TGTGCCAGTAGTACTCGGACAGGGGGCAGAAATCAGCCCCAGCATTTT.

This clonotype was observed a handful of times. The CDR3 protein is CASTPGARGNNEQFF. CDR3 nucleotides: TGTGCCAGCACCCCCGGGGCTAGGGGAAACAATGAGCAGTTCTTC. V usage is TRBV5-4 and J usage is TRBJ2-1; D is tentatively TRBD1 or TRBD2 (5 bases each). The CDR3 extends over 15 amino acids. The ends were cut back, 6 bases at V and 5 bases at J, with 18 bases in the middle. CDR1 SGHNT and CDR2 YYREEE come from the germline V gene (reference sequence).

This clonotype was counted ten times or more. This chain uses TRBV20-1 with TRBJ2-7; tentatively, D is TRBD1 or TRBD2 (5 bases each). V was trimmed by 3 bases and J by 0 bases, leaving 24 bases between them. Germline CDR1 reads DFQATT; CDR2 reads SNEGSKA (reference sequence). The CDR3 is 18 amino acids. CDR3 residues: CSARGFGNTRGNSYEQYF. The CDR3 DNA sequence: TGCAGTGCTAGGGGGTTCGGTAATACTAGGGGAAACTCCTACGAGCAGTACTTC.

This clonotype has more than one count but fewer than ten. The genes are TRBV4-1 and TRBJ1-1, with unresolved D. V lost 0 bases and J 3 bases, leaving 17 bases between the germline ends. The length of the CDR3 is 17 residues. The germline V gene has CDR1 MGHRA and CDR2 YSYEKL. CDR3 loop: CASSQDWRASGDTEAFF. Here the CDR3 DNA reads TGCGCCAGCAGCCAAGATTGGAGGGCCTCCGGGGACACTGAAGCTTTCTTT.

This clonotype was counted a few times. The V and J genes are TRBV5-6 and TRBJ2-5, with D uncertain. Trimming took 4 bases from V and 5 from J, leaving 12 bases between them. CDR1 SGHDT and CDR2 YYEEEE come from the germline V gene. The CDR3 totals 13 residues. The CDR3, as DNA: TGTGCCAGCAGCCCGTCTCGGACGGAGACCCAGTACTTC. As protein: CASSPSRTETQYF.

Many counts were recorded for this clonotype. The genes are TRBV6-1 and TRBJ2-1, with D unclear. This CDR3 has 13 residues. V was shortened by 5 bases and J by 3 bases, with 8 bases between the two germline ends. Germline values: CDR1 MNHNS, CDR2 SASEGT. CDR3 loop: CASSRQDYNEQFF. The DNA of the CDR3 is TGTGCCAGCAGTCGGCAGGACTACAATGAGCAGTTCTTC.